A single sample gave rise to the 3 T cell receptor beta chains below, sequenced in a study of tumor-infiltrating lymphocytes in primary liver carcinoma. With a constant-region primer, TCR beta cDNA was made from approximately 520 ng of total RNA. Three nested multiplex PCR rounds, a slightly modified ARM-PCR, produced the libraries for TCR beta. PCR rounds one and two used TRBV1-TRBV30 forward primers with a C-beta reverse primer for 10 cycles each. TCRdb passed the multiplex PCR reads through MiXCR, listing each CDR3 protein once. The table records 95,000 to 100,000 distinct CDR3 sequences, more than 65% of them present only once. Investigators took RNA and DNA out together from roughly 21-30 mg of unsorted bulk tissue. Material: liver tumor tissue from sampling region 2. As to subset: tumor region T2, inferior pole. All receptors come from a woman aged 55-69 years with primary liver carcinoma and hepatitis B virus infection.

This clonotype has ten or more counts. This chain connects TRBV28 to TRBJ2-5, with TRBD2 as a possible D gene (5 bases). The CDR3 sequence is 15 residues long. V was pared by 6 bases and J by 5 bases, with 19 bases between. The germline V gene has CDR1 MDHEN and CDR2 SYDVKM. The CDR3 protein is CASSPWGVLVETQYF. The CDR3 DNA follows: TGTGCCAGCAGCCCGTGGGGAGTCTTAGTGGAGACCCAGTACTTC. Drawing the rest from reference TRBV28 and TRBJ2-5, the complete variable domain is DVKVTQSSRYLVKRTGEKVFLECVQDMDHENMFWYRQDPGLGLRLIYFSYDVKMKEKGDIPEGYSVSREKKERFSLILESASTNQTSMYLCASSPWGVLVETQYFGPGTRLLVL.

Details on this clonotype: The junction departs from germline at one end; a sequencing error may be responsible. The chain links TRBV12-3 or TRBV12-4 to TRBJ2-1; perhaps TRBD2 as D (5 bases). The CDR3 contains 16 residues. The CDR3 loop is CDSGKVVWRSDNEQFF. The CDR3 DNA follows: TGTGACAGCGGTAAAGTTGTGTGGAGGAGCGACAATGAGCAGTTCTTC.

The rearrangement links TRBV10-2 to TRBJ2-5; a possible D gene is TRBD2 (6 bases). Trimming shortened V by 3 bases and J by 6 bases, and 20 bases separated the two germline ends. CDR3 length equals 16 residues. Germline V lookup: CDR1 WSHSY, CDR2 SAAADI. CDR3 amino acids: CASSDELAGGRKTQYF. The DNA for the CDR3 is TGCGCCAGCAGTGATGAGCTAGCTGGAGGGCGGAAGACCCAGTACTTC.